This T cell receptor (beta chain) was retrieved from a study of T cells in Graves' hyperthyroidism and ophthalmopathy. Looking at the study overall: Peripheral blood collection took place at initial diagnosis, before any treatment.

RNA transcripts served as the template for amplifying TCR beta CDR3 regions. The HTBI primer set was used in a first-round RT-PCR of the TCR CDR3. One entry per CDR3 protein, called by TCRdb with MiXCR from the multiplex PCR reads. This sample has about 570,000 distinct CDR3 sequences; 12% to 15% occur once, and the top ten carry over 11%. There are 14 residues in the CDR3. Trimming removed 1 base at V and 4 bases at J, with 11 bases between. Germline V gives CDR1 SGHTA, CDR2 FQGTGA. The rearrangement links TRBV7-3 to TRBJ2-7; weak D call: TRBD1 (6 bases). The sequenced sample was blood. The source of this sequence is a middle-aged woman with Graves' hyperthyroidism. CDR3 in DNA: TGTGCCAGCAGCTTAATGCCGGACAGTTACGAGCAGTACTTC. The encoded protein is CASSLMPDSYEQYF.